These 27 T cell receptor beta chains came from one sample sequenced in a study of OX40 agonist ivuxolimab in advanced cancers. TCRdb's copy holds only in-frame clones and misses some; the assay was immunoSEQ multiplex PCR. The data hold about 16,000 clones, with more than 70% observed a single time. Sequences were derived from CD4+ or CD8+ T cells sorted from blood, sampled in a trial of the OX40 agonist ivuxolimab. These receptors originate from an adult with an advanced solid tumor such as melanoma, head and neck, liver or kidney cancer.

This chain uses TRBV9 with TRBJ2-5; D is unclear. V lost 0 bases, J lost 5 bases, and 11 bases lay in between. Looked up from germline, CDR1 is SGDLS and CDR2 is YYNGEE. This CDR3 has 14 amino acids. CDR3 bases: TGTGCCAGCAGCGTAGCGGCCCTGGCGGAGACCCAGTACTTC. Residues: CASSVAALAETQYF.

The chain uses TRBV2 and TRBJ1-5; 8 bases are shared with TRBD1. The CDR3 runs to 13 residues. V was clipped by 6 bases and J by 7 bases; unmatched bases: 5. The V gene's germline CDR1 is SNHLY and CDR2 FYNNEI. Here the CDR3 DNA reads TGTGCCAGCAGAGGACAGGGAGGCCAGCCCCAGCATTTT. This sequence encodes CASRGQGGQPQHF.

The V and J genes are TRBV6-1 and TRBJ1-5, with TRBD1 as a possible D gene (5 bases). Trimming cost V 3 bases and J 1 base, with 13 bases left between them. The length of the CDR3 is 16 residues. Germline-derived CDR1 and CDR2 are MNHNS and SASEGT. CDR3 in amino acids: CASSDRGDVSNQPQHF. The CDR3 coding sequence is TGTGCCAGCAGTGACCGGGGGGACGTGAGCAATCAGCCCCAGCATTTT.

The chain carries TRBV2 and TRBJ2-5; D tentatively fits TRBD1 or TRBD2 (5 bases each). V was pared by 5 bases and J by 0 bases, with 10 bases between. CDR1 is SNHLY and CDR2 is FYNNEI in the germline V gene. CDR3 length: 14 amino acids. In nucleotides, the CDR3 is TGTGCCAGCAGTAGGGGACGGTACCAAGAGACCCAGTACTTC. This codes for CASSRGRYQETQYF. The complete variable domain, with remaining parts taken from reference TRBV2 and TRBJ2-5, reads EPEVTQTPSHQVTQMGQEVILRCVPISNHLYFYWYRQILGQKVEFLVSFYNNEISEKSEIFDDQFSVERPDGSNFTLKIRSTKLEDSAMYFCASSRGRYQETQYFGPGTRLLVL.

This clone was found once. The chain links TRBV2 to TRBJ1-5, with D maybe TRBD1 (5 bases). The CDR3 consists of 14 residues. The V end lost 8 bases, the J end lost 6 bases, and 17 bases lay between the germline ends. Germline V CDR1 and CDR2: SNHLY, FYNNEI. The CDR3 protein is CASCLASGGQPQHF. The CDR3 DNA sequence: TGTGCCAGCTGCCTGGCCTCGGGGGGTCAGCCCCAGCATTTT.

This sequence joins TRBV18 and TRBJ2-2; no firm D call. The V gene's germline CDR1 is KGHSH and CDR2 LQKENI. This CDR3 spans 15 amino acids. The ends were cut back, 10 bases at V and 1 base at J, with 16 bases in the middle. CDR3 coding DNA: TGTGCCACCCGCGAGTTGTGGGTGAACACCGGGGAGCTGTTTTTT. This sequence encodes CATRELWVNTGELFF.

This clone is medium-sized (0.01 to 0.1%) by share. The V call is TRBV20-1, the J call TRBJ1-1; no reliable D call. V was clipped by 6 bases and J by 10 bases, with 15 bases between them. This CDR3 has 11 residues. Germline V gene sequence: CDR1 DFQATT, CDR2 SNEGSKA (reference sequence). CDR3 protein: CSASKIAGAFF. CDR3 in DNA: TGCAGTGCGTCGAAGATCGCGGGAGCTTTCTTT.

This clone was counted a few times. This CDR3 is also generated by other DNA sequences in the sample. The rearrangement links TRBV7-2 to TRBJ1-5, with TRBD1 as a possible D gene (5 bases). V lost 0 bases and J lost 1, with 7 bases in between. Germline CDR1 is SGHTA and CDR2 is FQGNSA. The CDR3 sequence is 15 residues long. CDR3 sequence reads: CASSLAGGSNQPQHF. DNA for the CDR3: TGTGCCAGCAGCTTAGCGGGGGGAAGCAATCAGCCCCAGCATTTT.

The V gene is TRBV5-4, the J gene TRBJ2-2; weak D call: TRBD1 (7 bases). Germline-derived CDR1 and CDR2 are SGHNT and YYREEE (reference sequence). The CDR3 spans 15 residues. V was shortened by 1 base and J by 5 bases, with 12 bases between the two germline ends. CDR3 amino acids: CASSLPGGGTGELFF. The CDR3 coding sequence is TGTGCCAGCAGCTTGCCAGGGGGAGGAACCGGGGAGCTGTTTTTT.

This rearrangement joins TRBV11-1 to TRBJ1-1; D unresolved. Germline CDR1 reads SGHAT; CDR2 reads FQDESV (reference sequence). The CDR3 is 15 residues long. The V end was cut by 5 bases, the J end by 4 bases, with 17 bases between. CDR3 sequence reads: CASSPAGMVRTEAFF. Here the CDR3 DNA reads TGTGCCAGCAGCCCCGCCGGGATGGTACGCACTGAAGCTTTCTTT.

V gene TRBV5-1 combines with J gene TRBJ2-1, with TRBD2 matching 9 bases. Germline loops: CDR1 SGHRS, CDR2 YFSETQ. The J segment lost 5 bases and the V segment lost 1 base, leaving 7 bases of the junction unmatched. This CDR3 is 16 amino acids long. The CDR3 DNA reads as TGCGCCAGCAGCTTGAGCCCTAGCGGGAATGACAATGAGCAGTTCTTC. This sequence encodes CASSLSPSGNDNEQFF.

This clone has a single count. The chain employs TRBV6-6 and TRBJ2-4, with TRBD2 matching over 7 bases. Germline-derived CDR1 and CDR2 are MNHNY and SVGAGI (reference sequence). Trimming at V came to 7 bases and at J to 7 bases, leaving 16 bases not matched to a gene. CDR3 length: 16 amino acids. The CDR3 here is CASTQRIWGGGNIQYF. DNA for the CDR3: TGTGCCAGCACTCAACGAATATGGGGGGGAGGGAACATTCAGTACTTC.

This rearrangement joins TRBV30 to TRBJ1-2; TRBD1 aligns across 10 bases. J gave up 4 bases and V 5 bases, and 4 bases lay outside the gene matches. Germline CDR1 GTSNPN, CDR2 SVGIG (reference sequence). The CDR3 spans 13 residues. As DNA, the CDR3 is TGTGCCTGGTCGAGGACAGGGGGCTATGGCTACACCTTC. Protein sequence: CAWSRTGGYGYTF.

The gene calls are TRBV5-1 and TRBJ2-1; TRBD2 aligns across 13 bases. Germline CDR1 is SGHRS and CDR2 is YFSETQ. V gave up 9 bases and J gave up 15 bases; unmatched junction bases: 9. The CDR3 is 12 amino acids. The CDR3 DNA reads TGCGCCAACCGACTAGCGGGGGGCCGTCCGTTCTTC. The encoded protein is CANRLAGGRPFF.

The chain employs TRBV27 and TRBJ2-1, with unresolved D. The CDR3 has 13 amino acids. Per germline, CDR1 MNHEY and CDR2 SMNVEV (reference sequence). The V end lost 5 bases, the J end lost 8 bases, and 13 bases lay between the germline ends. As DNA, the CDR3 is TGTGCCAGCAGTGAACCCCCTGGGTATGAGCAGTTCTTC. The encoded protein is CASSEPPGYEQFF.

The rearrangement uses TRBV5-1 and TRBJ2-5, with unresolved D. This CDR3 is 16 amino acids long. V gave up 4 bases and J gave up 3 bases, with 19 bases separating them. Germline V lookup: CDR1 SGHRS, CDR2 YFSETQ. The CDR3 reads CASSKDGVFIEETQYF. CDR3 sequence (DNA): TGCGCCAGCAGCAAAGATGGGGTTTTCATAGAAGAGACCCAGTACTTC.

The chain couples TRBV28 to TRBJ1-2, with TRBD1 identical over 10 bases. Losses at the gene ends were 8 bases for V and 4 bases for J; bases not matched to a gene: 4. Germline V CDR1 and CDR2: MDHEN, SYDVKM. The CDR3 totals 13 residues. CDR3 loop: CASWGQGFYGYTF. The CDR3 region has the DNA TGTGCCAGCTGGGGACAGGGGTTCTATGGCTACACCTTC.

The table lists this clone with a count of one. This rearrangement joins TRBV6-5 to TRBJ2-5; 8 nucleotides line up with TRBD2. This CDR3 spans 14 amino acids. Germline assignment: CDR1 MNHEY and CDR2 SVGAGI. The trim removed 6 bases at V and 6 bases at J, leaving 9 bases unmatched. The CDR3 DNA is TGTGCCAGCAGCCCTCCGACTAGCGCCAAGACCCAGTACTTC. This sequence encodes CASSPPTSAKTQYF.

The chain uses TRBV10-3 and TRBJ2-5; perhaps TRBD1 as D (6 bases). CDR3 size: 13 residues. V was shortened by 2 bases and J by 4 bases, with 8 bases between the two germline ends. Germline CDR1 reads ENHRY; CDR2 reads SYGVKD. The CDR3 DNA reads as TGTGCCATCAGTGAGGGACAGAGAGAGACCCAGTACTTC. Its protein is CAISEGQRETQYF.

The J gene is TRBJ1-2, the V gene TRBV18; D not certain. Germline V gives CDR1 KGHSH, CDR2 LQKENI. Trimming shortened V by 3 bases and J by 5 bases, and 10 bases separated the two germline ends. The CDR3 is made up of 13 amino acids. CDR3 nucleotide sequence: TGTGCCAGCTCACCGGACCGGGCTTATGGCTACACCTTC. Translation gives CASSPDRAYGYTF. Supplemented by reference TRBV18 and TRBJ1-2, the full variable domain reads NAGVMQNPRHLVRRRGQEARLRCSPMKGHSHVYWYRQLPEEGLKFMVYLQKENIIDESGMPKERFSAEFPKEGPSILRIQQVVRGDSAAYFCASSPDRAYGYTFGSGTRLTVV.

This chain connects TRBV18 to TRBJ1-1; D ambiguous. V was trimmed by 4 bases and J by 1 base, leaving 7 bases between them. CDR1 is KGHSH and CDR2 is LQKENI in the germline V gene. The CDR3 runs 13 residues. This CDR3 is CASSLLGNTEAFF. DNA of the CDR3: TGTGCCAGCTCACTTCTTGGGAACACTGAAGCTTTCTTT.

In nucleotides, the CDR3 is TGTGCCAGCAGTTTATCGGGCGGCAATCAGCCCCAGCATTTT. It codes for CASSLSGGNQPQHF. The V and J genes are TRBV27 and TRBJ1-5; D is uncertain. The length of the CDR3 is 14 residues. The germline CDR1 and CDR2 sequences are MNHEY and SMNVEV (reference sequence). Trimming removed 0 bases at V and 2 bases at J, with 5 bases between.

Concerning this clone itself: The same CDR3 can be traced to other DNA sequences in this sample. The chain recombines TRBV28 with TRBJ2-3, with TRBD2 matching 12 bases. The V segment lost 6 bases and the J segment 3 bases; nucleotides outside the gene matches: 4. The CDR3 spans 15 residues. The germline CDR1 and CDR2 sequences are MDHEN and SYDVKM. The CDR3 nucleotides are TGTGCCAGCAGCTCTCTAGCGGGGGGGACAGATACGCAGTATTTT. Translated, it gives CASSSLAGGTDTQYF.

The chain recombines TRBV6-1 with TRBJ1-5; 7 positions match TRBD1. Trimming at V came to 5 bases and at J to 7 bases, leaving 8 bases not matched to a gene. The CDR3 covers 14 residues. Germline V gene lookup returns CDR1 MNHNS and CDR2 SASEGT. The CDR3 DNA sequence: TGTGCCAGCAGTATTGACAGGGCGCACCAGCCCCAGCATTTT. This encodes CASSIDRAHQPQHF.

This chain joins TRBV18 and TRBJ1-1; D remains ambiguous. Trimming removed 2 bases from V and 4 bases from J, with 14 bases in between. The CDR3 covers 15 residues. CDR1 and CDR2 (germline): KGHSH, LQKENI. The chain's CDR3 is CASSPSRGGGTEAFF. The CDR3 bases are TGTGCCAGCTCACCATCCCGGGGTGGAGGCACTGAAGCTTTCTTT.

This clone has only a few counts. The rearrangement joins TRBV20-1 to TRBJ1-1; the D gene is possibly TRBD1 (5 bases). V gave up 3 bases and J gave up 6 bases, with 8 bases separating them. This CDR3 is 11 amino acids long. The germline CDR1 and CDR2 sequences are DFQATT and SNEGSKA (reference sequence). CDR3 amino acids: CSASGTAEAFF. CDR3 sequence (DNA): TGCAGTGCTAGCGGGACCGCTGAAGCTTTCTTT.

The V gene is TRBV9, the J gene TRBJ2-7; TRBD1 might be the D (6 bases). Germline CDR1 and CDR2: SGDLS and YYNGEE. The V end lost 0 bases, the J end lost 0 bases, and 13 bases lay between the germline ends. CDR3 length: 16 residues. CDR3 in DNA: TGTGCCAGCAGCGTAGACCCAGGGGCTAGCTCCTACGAGCAGTACTTC. Amino acid sequence: CASSVDPGASSYEQYF. Filled out from reference TRBV9 and TRBJ2-7, the complete variable domain reads DSGVTQTPKHLITATGQRVTLRCSPRSGDLSVYWYQQSLDQGLQFLIQYYNGEERAKGNILERFSAQQFPDLHSELNLSSLELGDSALYFCASSVDPGASSYEQYFGPGTRLTVT.